The clone carrying this T cell receptor beta chain came up many times. Time point noted: after trial treatment. Stated treatment: LDRT plus nivolumab, ipilimumab, low-dose cyclophosphamide and aspirin (RACIN trial). TRAV- and TRBV-specific primers were used for first-strand cDNA, which covered alpha and beta chains. It was with a constant-region primer and a V-primer adapter that TCRs were amplified over about 20 PCR cycles. TCRdb called the reads again in MiXCR, with one record for every CDR3 protein. Of tens of thousands of distinct CDR3 sequences detected, approximately 26% appear once; the ten largest clones hold around 10%. The sample belongs to a study of low-dose radiotherapy and immunotherapy resistance in tumors. This CDR3 is 15 amino acids long. CDR1 is SGDLS, CDR2 YYNGEE, per germline. V lost 1 base, J lost 3 bases, and 4 bases stayed unmatched.

This sequence was found in a male donor with prostate cancer. The V and J genes are TRBV9 and TRBJ2-3; 8 nucleotides match TRBD2. The sample was PBMCs, taken after low-dose radiotherapy plus immunotherapy. For the CDR3, the DNA is TGTGCCAGCAGCGTAATAGCGGGGAGTACAGATACGCAGTATTTT. It encodes CASSVIAGSTDTQYF.